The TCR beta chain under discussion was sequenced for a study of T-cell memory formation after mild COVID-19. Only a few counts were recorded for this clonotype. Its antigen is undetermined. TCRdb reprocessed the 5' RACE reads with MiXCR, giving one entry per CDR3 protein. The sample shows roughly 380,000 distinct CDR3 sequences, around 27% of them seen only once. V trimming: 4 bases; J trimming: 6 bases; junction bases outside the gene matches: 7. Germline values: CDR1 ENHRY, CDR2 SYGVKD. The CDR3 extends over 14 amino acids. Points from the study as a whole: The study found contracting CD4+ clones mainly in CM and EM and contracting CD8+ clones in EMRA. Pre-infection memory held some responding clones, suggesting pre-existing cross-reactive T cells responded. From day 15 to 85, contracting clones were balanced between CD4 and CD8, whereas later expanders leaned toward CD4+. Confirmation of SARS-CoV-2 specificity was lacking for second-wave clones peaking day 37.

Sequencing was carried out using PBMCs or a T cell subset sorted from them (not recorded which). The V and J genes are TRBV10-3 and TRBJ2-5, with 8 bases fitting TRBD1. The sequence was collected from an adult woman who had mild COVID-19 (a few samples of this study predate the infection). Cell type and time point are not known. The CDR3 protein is CAISATGDEKTQYF. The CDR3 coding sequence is TGTGCCATCAGTGCGACAGGGGATGAAAAGACCCAGTACTTC.